Following are 18 T cell receptor beta chains from one sample sequenced in a study of CD8 T cells in ankylosing spondylitis. TCRdb re-analysed the 5' RACE reads in MiXCR, keeping a single row per CDR3 protein. The data contain under 200,000 distinct CDR3 sequences, 9.8% of them singletons. Sequences were obtained from blood, either unsorted or a sorted T cell fraction (not recorded which). Every receptor here comes from a female donor with ankylosing spondylitis or in good health (not recorded which).

This clonotype has just a few counts. V usage is TRBV20-1 and J usage is TRBJ1-6; no reliable D call. The ends were cut back, 3 bases at V and 8 bases at J, with 14 bases in the middle. This CDR3 has 14 amino acids. Per germline, CDR1 DFQATT and CDR2 SNEGSKA (reference sequence). CDR3 in DNA: TGCAGTGCTAGGTCCGGGGAAGTGTATTCACCCCTCCACTTT. Its translation is CSARSGEVYSPLHF.

The sample holds many counts of this clonotype. The rearrangement joins TRBV4-3 to TRBJ2-7; either TRBD1 or TRBD2 may supply D (5 bases each). The CDR3 loop spans 15 amino acids. Germline V gives CDR1 LGHNA, CDR2 YSLEER. The V end was cut by 0 bases, the J end by 3 bases, with 12 bases between. CDR3 sequence (DNA): TGCGCCAGCAGCCAAGATAGCAGGGACCACTACGAGCAGTACTTC. Protein sequence: CASSQDSRDHYEQYF.

This clonotype was recorded only once. This rearrangement joins TRBV7-8 to TRBJ2-5; 10 positions match TRBD2. J was trimmed by 4 bases and V by 5 bases; bases with no gene match: 13. Germline values: CDR1 SGHVS, CDR2 FQNEAQ. The CDR3 has 17 residues. The CDR3: CASSPPASGSVAETQYF. DNA of the CDR3: TGTGCCAGCAGCCCCCCCGCTAGCGGGAGCGTAGCAGAGACCCAGTACTTC.

This sequence joins TRBV6-6 and TRBJ2-7, with 7 positions matching TRBD2. CDR3 size: 12 residues. Germline assignment: CDR1 MNHNY and CDR2 SVGAGI (reference sequence). V gave up 7 bases and J gave up 6 bases; unmatched junction bases: 6. The CDR3 DNA is TGTGCCAGCACCGAGCGGGACTCCGAGCAGTACTTC. It translates to CASTERDSEQYF.

The chain employs TRBV7-9 and TRBJ2-1; D not resolved. This CDR3 is built from 17 residues. Germline lookup yields CDR1 SEHNR and CDR2 FQNEAQ (reference sequence). Trimming stripped 1 base from V and 0 bases from J, with 13 bases between. In DNA form, the CDR3 reads TGTGCCAGCAGCTTAGTGGTAACTTGGAGCTCCTACAATGAGCAGTTCTTC. Amino acid sequence: CASSLVVTWSSYNEQFF.

This CDR3 is CAISADSSYEQYF. CDR3 DNA sequence: TGTGCCATCAGTGCTGACAGTTCCTACGAGCAGTACTTC. The V gene is TRBV10-3, the J gene TRBJ2-7; tentative D call: TRBD1 (5 bases). This CDR3 is 13 amino acids long. The V and J ends lost 4 bases and 1 base respectively, with 8 bases between them. Germline V gives CDR1 ENHRY, CDR2 SYGVKD.

This clonotype has just a few counts. The chain is built from TRBV4-3 and TRBJ1-1; D is uncertain. This CDR3 spans 13 amino acids. The V gene's germline CDR1 is LGHNA and CDR2 YSLEER. Trimming removed 1 base from V and 2 bases from J, with 5 bases in between. The CDR3 loop reads CASSQGHNTEAFF. In DNA form, the CDR3 reads TGCGCCAGCAGCCAAGGACATAACACTGAAGCTTTCTTT.

The gene calls are TRBV2 and TRBJ1-2; D uncertain. Germline CDR1 is SNHLY and CDR2 is FYNNEI. The CDR3 has 12 amino acids. V dropped 10 bases and J dropped 0 bases, with 9 bases sitting between them. CDR3 residues: CATRTANYGYTF. CDR3 nucleotide sequence: TGTGCCACCAGGACGGCTAACTATGGCTACACCTTC. Full variable domain (remainder filled in from reference TRBV2 and TRBJ1-2): EPEVTQTPSHQVTQMGQEVILRCVPISNHLYFYWYRQILGQKVEFLVSFYNNEISEKSEIFDDQFSVERPDGSNFTLKIRSTKLEDSAMYFCATRTANYGYTFGSGTRLTVV.

At least ten counts were recorded for this clonotype. This sequence joins TRBV3-1 and TRBJ2-2, with a tentative D call TRBD2 (5 bases). CDR3 length equals 15 residues. Germline-derived CDR1 and CDR2 are LGHDT and YNNKEL (reference sequence). Trimming cost V 0 bases and J 4 bases, with 9 bases left between them. CDR3 protein: CASSQDGGSTGELFF. CDR3 DNA sequence: TGTGCCAGCAGCCAAGATGGAGGTTCCACCGGGGAGCTGTTTTTT.

The chain is built from TRBV29-1 and TRBJ2-1, with no clear D. The germline V gene encodes CDR1 SQVTM and CDR2 ANQGSEA. V gave up 0 bases and J gave up 3 bases, with 9 bases separating them. CDR3 length equals 14 residues. DNA of the CDR3: TGCAGCGTTGAAGAGGACCAACACTACAATGAGCAGTTCTTC. It is translated as CSVEEDQHYNEQFF.

This clonotype was seen more than once but under ten times. This chain uses TRBV19 with TRBJ1-1; D gene ambiguous. Trimming left V 2 bases short and J 1 base short, with 11 bases between. There are 15 residues in the CDR3. Germline V gene sequence: CDR1 LNHDA, CDR2 SQIVND (reference sequence). The CDR3 DNA reads TGTGCCAGTAGTATATCCCCCGGGGAGAACACTGAAGCTTTCTTT. It codes for CASSISPGENTEAFF.

This clonotype was seen a handful of times. This chain links TRBV3-1 with TRBJ2-3, with unresolved D. Per the germline V gene, CDR1 is LGHDT and CDR2 is YNNKEL (reference sequence). This CDR3 contains 15 residues. V lost 1 base and J 1 base, leaving 9 bases between the germline ends. The CDR3, as DNA: TGTGCCAGCAGCCAAGTAAAGCGCGGCACAGATACGCAGTATTTT. Encoded protein: CASSQVKRGTDTQYF.

This clonotype was seen at least ten times. The V and J genes are TRBV12-3 or TRBV12-4 and TRBJ2-2; 7 nucleotides line up with TRBD2. This CDR3 region has 13 residues. V lost 3 bases to trimming and J lost 6 bases; unmatched junction nucleotides: 1. The CDR3 spells CASSFGGAGELFF. CDR3 nucleotides: TGTGCCAGCAGTTTTGGGGGGGCCGGGGAGCTGTTTTTT.

The CDR3 nucleotides are TGTGCCAGCAGCGGTTACAATGAGCAGTTCTTC. Amino acids: CASSGYNEQFF. The gene calls are TRBV9 and TRBJ2-1, with D uncertain. Trimming cost V 3 bases and J 4 bases, with 2 bases left between them. This CDR3 has 11 residues. Germline assignment: CDR1 SGDLS and CDR2 YYNGEE.

This chain connects TRBV6-1 to TRBJ1-5, with D perhaps TRBD1 (5 bases). Germline V CDR1 and CDR2: MNHNS, SASEGT. Trimming took off 8 bases at V and 5 bases at J, with 7 bases between the two ends. This CDR3 has 11 amino acids. CDR3 in amino acids: CASSGDQPQHF. The CDR3 DNA follows: TGTGCCAGCTCGGGGGATCAGCCCCAGCATTTT.

Points on this clonotype: Possible read error: a much larger clone is one base away. The gene calls are TRBV6-5 and TRBJ2-3, with no clear D. The CDR3 length is 13 residues. CDR1 MNHEY and CDR2 SVGAGI come from the germline V gene. V gave up 4 bases and J gave up 5 bases, with 10 bases separating them. The CDR3 bases are TGTGCCAGCAGTTTCGGACCGATAGATACGCAGTATTTT. Residues: CASSFGPIDTQYF.

The rearrangement links TRBV14 to TRBJ2-1; TRBD2 is a possible D gene (6 bases). Germline V gives CDR1 SGHDN, CDR2 FVKESK. CDR3 length: 15 amino acids. V lost 3 bases and J lost 6, with 15 bases in between. The CDR3 loop is CASSHPGLTCNEQFF. The CDR3 DNA follows: TGTGCCAGCAGCCATCCGGGACTCACTTGCAATGAGCAGTTCTTC.

This chain connects TRBV6-5 to TRBJ2-1, with D tentatively TRBD1 (6 bases). Trimming left V 2 bases short and J 7 bases short, with 15 bases between. This CDR3 comprises 15 residues. The germline CDR1 and CDR2 sequences are MNHEY and SVGAGI. CDR3 coding DNA: TGTGCCAGCAGTTACCGGGACAATAAACCGAATGAGCAGTTCTTC. Amino acid sequence: CASSYRDNKPNEQFF.